Only a few counts were recorded for the clone carrying this TCR beta chain. Its specificity is unknown. Of the isolated RNA, all was reverse transcribed, and so the sequenced material was expressed TCRB transcripts. Repertoires were generated with immunoSEQ multiplex PCR, while TCRdb's copy carries only in-frame clones and drops some. Of approximately 600,000 clones in the sample, around 12% were seen once. These data belong to a study of beta chain features in type 1 diabetes. By way of CD45RO/CCR7/CD25/CD127/CD95/CD27, the CD4+ regulatory, stem cell-like memory, central memory and naive cells were sorted. Study-wide results and limits: In all four CD4+ subsets, TCRB CDR3 length was significantly, moderately reduced in type 1 diabetes.

Germline assignment: CDR1 SGDLS and CDR2 YYNGEE. After removal of 8 bases from V and 5 bases from J, the junction contained 8 bases not matched to a gene. The CDR3 has 14 residues. Sequencing input: naive CD4+ T cells from blood. This TCR came from a man aged 30 to 45 with type 1 diabetes. The J gene is TRBJ2-5, the V gene TRBV9; TRBD2 matches 11 bases. The CDR3: CARTGLAVSETQYF. As DNA, the CDR3 is TGTGCCAGAACGGGACTAGCGGTATCGGAGACCCAGTACTTC.